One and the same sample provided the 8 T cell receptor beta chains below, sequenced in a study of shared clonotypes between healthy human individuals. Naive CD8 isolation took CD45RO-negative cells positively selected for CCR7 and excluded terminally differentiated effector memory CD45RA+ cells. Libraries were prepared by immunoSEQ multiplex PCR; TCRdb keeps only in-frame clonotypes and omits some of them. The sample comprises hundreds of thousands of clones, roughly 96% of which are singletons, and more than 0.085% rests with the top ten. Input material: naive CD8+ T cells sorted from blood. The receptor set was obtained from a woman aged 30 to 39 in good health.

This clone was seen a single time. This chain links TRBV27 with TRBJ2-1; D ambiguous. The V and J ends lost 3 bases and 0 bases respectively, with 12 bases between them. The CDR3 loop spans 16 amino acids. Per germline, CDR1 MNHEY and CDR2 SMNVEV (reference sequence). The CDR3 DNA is TGTGCCAGCAGTTTGGAAAACCTAAGCTCCTACAATGAGCAGTTCTTC. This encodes CASSLENLSSYNEQFF.

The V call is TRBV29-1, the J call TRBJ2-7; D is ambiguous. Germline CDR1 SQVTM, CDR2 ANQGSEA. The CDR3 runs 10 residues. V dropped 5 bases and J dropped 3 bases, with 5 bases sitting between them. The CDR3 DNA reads TGCAGCGTTATGAGCTACGAGCAGTACTTC. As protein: CSVMSYEQYF.

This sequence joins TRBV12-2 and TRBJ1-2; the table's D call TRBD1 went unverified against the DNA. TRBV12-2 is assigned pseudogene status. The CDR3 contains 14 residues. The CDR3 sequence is CASRSALTGYGYTF. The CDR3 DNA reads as TGTGCAAGTCGCTCAGCCTTAACAGGCTATGGCTACACCTTC.

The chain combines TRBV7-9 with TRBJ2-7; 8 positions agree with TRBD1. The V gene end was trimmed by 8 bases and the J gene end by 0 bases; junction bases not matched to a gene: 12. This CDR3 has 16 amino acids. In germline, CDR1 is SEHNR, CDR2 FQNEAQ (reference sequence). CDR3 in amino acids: CASSSFRQGTSYEQYF. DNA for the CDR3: TGTGCCAGCTCATCCTTTCGACAGGGGACCTCCTACGAGCAGTACTTC.

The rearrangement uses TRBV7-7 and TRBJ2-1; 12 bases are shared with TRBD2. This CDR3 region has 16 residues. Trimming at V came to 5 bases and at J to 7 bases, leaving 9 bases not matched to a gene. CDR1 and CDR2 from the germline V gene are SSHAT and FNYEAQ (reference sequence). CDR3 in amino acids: CASSARLAGAENEQFF. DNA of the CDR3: TGTGCCAGCAGCGCCCGACTAGCGGGAGCTGAGAATGAGCAGTTCTTC.

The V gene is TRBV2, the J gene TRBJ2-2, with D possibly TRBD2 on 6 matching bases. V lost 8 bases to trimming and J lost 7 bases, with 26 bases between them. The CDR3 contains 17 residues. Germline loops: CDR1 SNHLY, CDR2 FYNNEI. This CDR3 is CASFGRTEEGRSGELFF. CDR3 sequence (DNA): TGTGCCAGCTTTGGCCGTACTGAGGAGGGCCGGAGCGGGGAGCTGTTTTTT.

Here the CDR3 reads CASSLARVSENTEAFF. CDR3 DNA sequence: TGCGCCAGCAGCTTGGCCAGGGTGAGCGAGAACACTGAAGCTTTCTTT. V and J are TRBV5-1 and TRBJ1-1, with D possibly matching TRBD1 (5 bases). This CDR3 region has 16 residues. Germline loops: CDR1 SGHRS, CDR2 YFSETQ. V lost 0 bases, J lost 1 base, and 13 bases lay in between. The full variable domain, its missing parts supplied by reference TRBV5-1 and TRBJ1-1, is KAGVTQTPRYLIKTRGQQVTLSCSPISGHRSVSWYQQTPGQGLQFLFEYFSETQRNKGNFPGRFSGRQFSNSRSEMNVSTLELGDSALYLCASSLARVSENTEAFFGQGTRLTVV.

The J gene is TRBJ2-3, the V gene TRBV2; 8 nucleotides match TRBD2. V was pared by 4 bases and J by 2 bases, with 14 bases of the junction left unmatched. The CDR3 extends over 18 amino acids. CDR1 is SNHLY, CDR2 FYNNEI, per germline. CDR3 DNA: TGTGCCAGCAGTGTAGAACGGGAGGGCCGGGAGCCCACAGATACGCAGTATTTT. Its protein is CASSVEREGREPTDTQYF.